Below, 25 T cell receptor beta chains from the same sample are listed, as sequenced in a study of control samples from healthy donors and cancer patients. Profiling relied on immunoSEQ multiplex PCR, and the TCRdb table lists in-frame clones only, not all of them. This sample carries approximately 90,000 clones, more than 80% of them seen once, and the ten largest clones take about 1.5%. The sequencing sample was made of blood. The receptors derive from a woman aged 25 to 39 in good health.

The chain carries TRBV2 and TRBJ2-7; the match to TRBD2 covers 9 bases. The CDR3 spans 13 residues. Germline CDR1 is SNHLY and CDR2 is FYNNEI. V gave up 11 bases and J gave up 2 bases; unmatched junction bases: 7. The CDR3 region is CARGGGYTYEQYF. As DNA, the CDR3 is TGTGCCCGCGGGGGGGGTTACACCTACGAGCAGTACTTC. Full variable domain (missing parts from reference TRBV2 and TRBJ2-7): EPEVTQTPSHQVTQMGQEVILRCVPISNHLYFYWYRQILGQKVEFLVSFYNNEISEKSEIFDDQFSVERPDGSNFTLKIRSTKLEDSAMYFCARGGGYTYEQYFGPGTRLTVT.

The chain joins TRBV6-1 to TRBJ1-2; D remains unclear. CDR3 length: 14 residues. CDR1 and CDR2 (germline): MNHNS, SASEGT. V lost 2 bases and J lost 8, with 15 bases in between. CDR3 protein: CASSEQVSRRGYTF. CDR3 DNA sequence: TGTGCCAGCAGTGAACAGGTTTCAAGGCGCGGCTACACCTTC.

The V gene is TRBV6-5, the J gene TRBJ2-1, with 9 bases fitting TRBD2. The germline CDR1 and CDR2 sequences are MNHEY and SVGAGI. V was clipped by 0 bases and J by 10 bases; unmatched bases: 7. The CDR3 loop spans 15 amino acids. CDR3 loop: CASSYSPLAGSEQFF. The CDR3 DNA reads as TGTGCCAGCAGTTACTCGCCCCTAGCGGGAAGCGAGCAGTTCTTC.

CDR3: CASSQDHGANYGYTF. The CDR3 DNA sequence: TGCGCCAGCAGCCAAGATCACGGAGCTAACTATGGCTACACCTTC. The gene calls are TRBV4-1 and TRBJ1-2, with D uncertain. The germline V and J ends were trimmed by 0 bases and 0 bases, with 8 bases remaining between them. CDR1 is MGHRA, CDR2 YSYEKL, per germline. This CDR3 is built from 15 residues.

This rearrangement joins TRBV5-1 to TRBJ2-5; D is perhaps TRBD1 (5 bases). This CDR3 contains 11 residues. V dropped 7 bases and J dropped 2 bases, with 6 bases sitting between them. Germline V lookup: CDR1 SGHRS, CDR2 YFSETQ. CDR3 bases: TGCGCCAGCGGGGCTCAAGAGACCCAGTACTTC. Protein product: CASGAQETQYF.

The gene calls are TRBV5-1 and TRBJ2-1; TRBD2 matches at 11 bases. In germline, CDR1 is SGHRS, CDR2 YFSETQ. V lost 4 bases to trimming and J lost 4 bases; unmatched junction nucleotides: 4. The CDR3 totals 15 residues. Here the CDR3 DNA reads TGCGCCAGCAGCCCCCGGACTAGCGGGTACAATGAGCAGTTCTTC. This translates into CASSPRTSGYNEQFF. Filled out from reference TRBV5-1 and TRBJ2-1, the complete variable domain reads KAGVTQTPRYLIKTRGQQVTLSCSPISGHRSVSWYQQTPGQGLQFLFEYFSETQRNKGNFPGRFSGRQFSNSRSEMNVSTLELGDSALYLCASSPRTSGYNEQFFGPGTRLTVL.

The rearrangement joins TRBV14 to TRBJ1-1; D is unresolved. The ends were cut back, 5 bases at V and 4 bases at J, with 17 bases in the middle. The CDR3 spans 15 residues. Germline lookup yields CDR1 SGHDN and CDR2 FVKESK. CDR3 DNA sequence: TGTGCCAGCAGCACAAACGGTGGTAGGGTCACTGAAGCTTTCTTT. It codes for CASSTNGGRVTEAFF. Using reference TRBV14 and TRBJ1-1 for the parts outside the CDR3, the full variable domain is EAGVTQFPSHSVIEKGQTVTLRCDPISGHDNLYWYRRVMGKEIKFLLHFVKESKQDESGMPNNRFLAERTGGTYSTLKVQPAELEDSGVYFCASSTNGGRVTEAFFGQGTRLTVV.

The chain recombines TRBV29-1 with TRBJ1-2; 8 bases are shared with TRBD1. CDR3 length: 15 residues. Germline assignment: CDR1 SQVTM and CDR2 ANQGSEA. Trimming cost V 4 bases and J 0 bases; bases outside gene matches: 7. The CDR3 DNA follows: TGCAGCGTTGGTTCGGACAGGGCGGCTAACTATGGCTACACCTTC. The encoded protein is CSVGSDRAANYGYTF.

V and J are TRBV5-1 and TRBJ1-1, with TRBD1 matching over 11 bases. Germline V gives CDR1 SGHRS, CDR2 YFSETQ. Losses at the gene ends were 2 bases for V and 4 bases for J; bases not matched to a gene: 1. The CDR3 runs 14 residues. CDR3 sequence (DNA): TGCGCCAGCAGCTTAGGGACAGGGGGCACTGAAGCTTTCTTT. Its protein product is CASSLGTGGTEAFF. Based on the CDR3 plus reference TRBV5-1 and TRBJ1-1, the full variable domain is KAGVTQTPRYLIKTRGQQVTLSCSPISGHRSVSWYQQTPGQGLQFLFEYFSETQRNKGNFPGRFSGRQFSNSRSEMNVSTLELGDSALYLCASSLGTGGTEAFFGQGTRLTVV.

The chain combines TRBV6-5 with TRBJ1-5; D ambiguous. The germline V gene has CDR1 MNHEY and CDR2 SVGAGI. The V and J ends lost 5 bases and 5 bases respectively, with 10 bases between them. The CDR3 totals 13 residues. CDR3 region: CASSQDNDQPQHF. CDR3 DNA: TGTGCCAGCAGTCAGGATAACGATCAGCCCCAGCATTTT.

In regard to this clone: At one end the junction does not follow the germline gene, possibly because of a read error. The rearrangement uses TRBV19 and TRBJ2-1; 7 positions agree with TRBD2. CDR3 size: 16 residues. Per germline, CDR1 LNHDA and CDR2 SQIVND (reference sequence). CDR3 sequence (DNA): TGTGCCAGTAGTATGGTCTCGACTAGCCCCTACGATGAGCAGTTCTTC. This codes for CASSMVSTSPYDEQFF. Supplemented by reference TRBV19 and TRBJ2-1, the full variable domain reads DGGITQSPKYLFRKEGQNVTLSCEQNLNHDAMYWYRQDPGQGLRLIYYSQIVNDFQKGDIAEGYSVSREKKESFPLTVTSAQKNPTAFYLCASSMVSTSPYDEQFFGPGTRLTVL.

The chain combines TRBV9 with TRBJ2-7, with D tentatively TRBD1 (6 bases). Germline lookup yields CDR1 SGDLS and CDR2 YYNGEE. Trimming left V 3 bases short and J 2 bases short, with 12 bases between. This CDR3 has 14 residues. This CDR3 is CASSEGDFTYEQYF. The CDR3 DNA reads TGTGCCAGCAGCGAGGGGGATTTTACCTACGAGCAGTACTTC.

V gene TRBV9 combines with J gene TRBJ2-1, with D possibly matching TRBD1 (6 bases). CDR3 length: 16 amino acids. Trimming stripped 0 bases from V and 2 bases from J, with 12 bases between. Germline loops: CDR1 SGDLS, CDR2 YYNGEE. CDR3 nucleotides: TGTGCCAGCAGCGTAGCACAGGGAACCACCTACAATGAGCAGTTCTTC. Translating gives CASSVAQGTTYNEQFF.

The rearrangement joins TRBV4-1 to TRBJ2-7; 7 nucleotides agree with TRBD1. Germline-derived CDR1 and CDR2 are MGHRA and YSYEKL. The length of the CDR3 is 15 residues. After removal of 2 bases from V and 1 base from J, the junction contained 5 bases not matched to a gene. CDR3 bases: TGCGCCAGCAGCCAAATAAACAGGGGTTCCTACGAGCAGTACTTC. Its protein is CASSQINRGSYEQYF.

V gene TRBV24-1 combines with J gene TRBJ2-5; 10 bases map to TRBD2. The CDR3 sequence is 20 residues long. Germline CDR1 reads KGHDR; CDR2 reads SFDVKD. V gave up 0 bases and J gave up 2 bases; unmatched junction bases: 14. Here the CDR3 reads CATSDLRASGSLGEQETQYF. For the CDR3, the DNA is TGTGCCACCAGTGATTTGCGTGCTAGCGGGAGCCTCGGGGAACAAGAGACCCAGTACTTC.

In its sample, this clone was seen once. The rearrangement uses TRBV12-5 and TRBJ2-5, with a weak D call TRBD2 (6 bases). Per the germline V gene, CDR1 is LGHNT and CDR2 is FRNRAP. Trimming cost V 1 base and J 2 bases, with 8 bases left between them. The CDR3 contains 14 residues. As DNA, the CDR3 is TGTGCTAGTGGTTTGGGCCGGGAGCAAGAGACCCAGTACTTC. It translates to CASGLGREQETQYF.

For the CDR3, the DNA is TGTGCCAGCAGTCAACTAGGGACAGGGAACTATGGCTACACCTTC. Translating it yields CASSQLGTGNYGYTF. The chain joins TRBV27 to TRBJ1-2; TRBD1 aligns across 9 bases. With V trimmed by 5 bases and J by 2 bases, 6 bases remained unmatched. This CDR3 has 15 amino acids. Per germline, CDR1 MNHEY and CDR2 SMNVEV (reference sequence).

The chain couples TRBV11-3 to TRBJ1-1; 9 nucleotides align to TRBD1. CDR1 is SGHNT and CDR2 is YENEEA in the germline V gene. V shed 3 bases and J 5 bases; nucleotides not matched to a gene: 4. The CDR3 consists of 14 residues. CDR3 sequence: CASSFGTGRTEAFF. In DNA form, the CDR3 reads TGTGCCAGCAGCTTTGGGACAGGGAGGACTGAAGCTTTCTTT.

In its sample, this clone was seen once. V and J are TRBV10-3 and TRBJ2-4; D ambiguous. Germline assignment: CDR1 ENHRY and CDR2 SYGVKD. This CDR3 has 13 residues. The V end was cut by 3 bases, the J end by 3 bases, with 6 bases between. In DNA form, the CDR3 reads TGTGCCATCAGTGAACACCGCAAAAACATTCAGTACTTC. Protein: CAISEHRKNIQYF.

The chain has TRBV6-2 or TRBV6-3 and TRBJ1-4; D gene unclear. CDR1 is MNHEY and CDR2 is SVGEGT in the germline V gene. This CDR3 is 13 amino acids long. The V end was cut by 2 bases, the J end by 8 bases, with 9 bases between. Here the CDR3 DNA reads TGTGCCAGCAGTTACGGAGGGTGGGAAAAACTGTTTTTT. Its translation is CASSYGGWEKLFF.

The chain uses TRBV30 and TRBJ2-5, with TRBD2 matching 8 bases. The germline V gene has CDR1 GTSNPN and CDR2 SVGIG (reference sequence). V was clipped by 0 bases and J by 5 bases; unmatched bases: 5. The CDR3 loop spans 14 amino acids. The CDR3, as DNA: TGTGCCTGGAGTGTGGCGGGGGGAAGGGAGACCCAGTACTTC. It specifies CAWSVAGGRETQYF.

The chain combines TRBV13 with TRBJ1-2, with D possibly TRBD1 on 5 matching bases. This CDR3 is built from 13 residues. V was cut by 0 bases and J by 8 bases, with 10 bases left in between. Per the germline V gene, CDR1 is PRHDT and CDR2 is FYEKMQ (reference sequence). This CDR3 reads CASSLGTGLGYTF. CDR3 DNA sequence: TGTGCCAGCAGCTTAGGGACGGGGCTAGGCTACACCTTC.

The V and J genes are TRBV19 and TRBJ1-5; the D gene is possibly TRBD1 (6 bases). CDR3 length: 17 amino acids. V was clipped by 4 bases and J by 5 bases, with 21 bases between them. Germline assignment: CDR1 LNHDA and CDR2 SQIVND (reference sequence). For the CDR3, the DNA is TGTGCCAGTAGTAATCCCCTCCGACAGGTCCCAGATCAGCCCCAGCATTTT. Translation: CASSNPLRQVPDQPQHF.

J is TRBJ2-1 and V is TRBV27, with D possibly being TRBD1 (6 bases). Germline lookup yields CDR1 MNHEY and CDR2 SMNVEV (reference sequence). The length of the CDR3 is 15 residues. V gave up 6 bases and J gave up 0 bases, with 12 bases separating them. The CDR3 here is CASRHRENSYNEQFF. CDR3 in DNA: TGTGCCAGCAGGCACAGGGAAAACTCCTACAATGAGCAGTTCTTC.

V gene TRBV28 combines with J gene TRBJ1-5; TRBD1 matches at 10 bases. Trimming cost V 7 bases and J 4 bases; bases outside gene matches: 25. The CDR3 is 21 residues long. CDR1 is MDHEN and CDR2 is SYDVKM in the germline V gene. The CDR3 here is CASKYGQPGQGPQEFNQPQHF. The CDR3 DNA follows: TGTGCCAGCAAATACGGACAACCGGGACAGGGGCCCCAGGAATTTAATCAGCCCCAGCATTTT.